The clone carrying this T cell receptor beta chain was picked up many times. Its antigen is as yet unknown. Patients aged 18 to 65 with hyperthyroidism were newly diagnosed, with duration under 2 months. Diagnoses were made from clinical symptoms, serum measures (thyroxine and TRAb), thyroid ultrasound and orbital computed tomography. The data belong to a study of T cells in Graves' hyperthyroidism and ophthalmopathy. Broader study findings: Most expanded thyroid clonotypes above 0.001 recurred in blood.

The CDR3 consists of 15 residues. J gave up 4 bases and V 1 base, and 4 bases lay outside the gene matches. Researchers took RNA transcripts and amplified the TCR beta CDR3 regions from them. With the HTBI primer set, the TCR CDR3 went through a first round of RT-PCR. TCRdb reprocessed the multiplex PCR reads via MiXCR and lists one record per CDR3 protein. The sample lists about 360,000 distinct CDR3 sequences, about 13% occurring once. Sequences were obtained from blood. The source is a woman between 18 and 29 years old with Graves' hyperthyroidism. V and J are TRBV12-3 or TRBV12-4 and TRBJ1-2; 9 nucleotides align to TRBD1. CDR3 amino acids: CASSLEDRGVYGYTF. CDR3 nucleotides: TGTGCCAGCAGTTTAGAGGACAGGGGCGTCTATGGCTACACCTTC.